The 32 T cell receptor beta chains presented below share a single source sample, sequenced in a study of control samples from healthy donors and cancer patients. Here immunoSEQ multiplex PCR was the method, and the copy in TCRdb shows in-frame clones only, minus some. This sample carries about 51,000 clones, about nine tenths of them seen once, and the ten largest clones take over 35%. The sample was PBMCs. These TCRs come from a middle-aged man with head and neck cancer.

This chain connects TRBV2 to TRBJ2-3; 11 positions match TRBD2. The germline V gene has CDR1 SNHLY and CDR2 FYNNEI. The CDR3 is 17 residues long. J gave up 3 bases and V 6 bases, and 11 bases lay outside the gene matches. CDR3 sequence (DNA): TGTGCCAGCAGCTTTAGCGGGGGGGCCGATTGGACAGATACGCAGTATTTT. Protein: CASSFSGGADWTDTQYF.

A few counts support this clone. This rearrangement joins TRBV5-6 to TRBJ2-3; 12 positions agree with TRBD1. CDR1 and CDR2 from the germline V gene are SGHDT and YYEEEE. The CDR3 is 16 amino acids. V gave up 2 bases and J gave up 4 bases; unmatched junction bases: 5. For the CDR3, the DNA is TGTGCCAGCAGCTTCCCGGGACAGGGGGCCCCAGATACGCAGTATTTT. Amino acids: CASSFPGQGAPDTQYF.

The V call is TRBV10-3, the J call TRBJ2-6; TRBD2 might be the D (7 bases). CDR1 and CDR2 from the germline V gene are ENHRY and SYGVKD. The V and J ends lost 6 bases and 1 base respectively, with 13 bases between them. The CDR3 is 16 residues long. CDR3 residues: CAISPRGGSGANVLTF. CDR3 DNA sequence: TGTGCCATCAGCCCCAGGGGAGGGTCTGGGGCCAACGTCCTGACTTTC.

The rearrangement joins TRBV2 to TRBJ2-2; TRBD1 agrees at 9 bases. From germline, CDR1 is SNHLY and CDR2 FYNNEI. Trimming at V came to 8 bases and at J to 15 bases, leaving 16 bases not matched to a gene. The CDR3 loop spans 14 amino acids. This CDR3 reads CASDFGGTGGKLFF. CDR3 in DNA: TGTGCCAGCGACTTCGGGGGTACAGGGGGCAAGTTGTTTTTT.

The CDR3 nucleotides are TGTGCCAGCAGCCTGGGCCCCCCTGGGACTGAAAAACTGTTTTTT. Translation: CASSLGPPGTEKLFF. The V call is TRBV9, the J call TRBJ1-4; perhaps TRBD1 as D (5 bases). Trimming pared 4 bases from V and 7 bases from J, leaving 17 bases between. This CDR3 is built from 15 residues. CDR1 and CDR2 from the germline V gene are SGDLS and YYNGEE. Full variable domain (outside the CDR3, taken from reference TRBV9 and TRBJ1-4): DSGVTQTPKHLITATGQRVTLRCSPRSGDLSVYWYQQSLDQGLQFLIQYYNGEERAKGNILERFSAQQFPDLHSELNLSSLELGDSALYFCASSLGPPGTEKLFFGSGTQLSVL.

The gene calls are TRBV4-1 and TRBJ1-4; 8 nucleotides match TRBD1. J was trimmed by 8 bases and V by 2 bases; bases with no gene match: 10. The CDR3 totals 16 residues. CDR1 is MGHRA, CDR2 YSYEKL, per germline. For the CDR3, the DNA is TGCGCCAGCAGCCAAAGGCCCGGGACAGGATTCGAAAAACTGTTTTTT. It codes for CASSQRPGTGFEKLFF.

The chain has TRBV19 and TRBJ1-2; D is unclear. Per the germline V gene, CDR1 is LNHDA and CDR2 is SQIVND (reference sequence). V gave up 3 bases and J gave up 8 bases, with 13 bases separating them. CDR3 length: 13 residues. The CDR3 region is CASSIEGRLGYTF. DNA of the CDR3: TGTGCCAGTAGTATCGAGGGCCGGTTGGGCTACACCTTC. Full variable domain (remainder filled in from reference TRBV19 and TRBJ1-2): DGGITQSPKYLFRKEGQNVTLSCEQNLNHDAMYWYRQDPGQGLRLIYYSQIVNDFQKGDIAEGYSVSREKKESFPLTVTSAQKNPTAFYLCASSIEGRLGYTFGSGTRLTVV.

In its sample, this clone was seen once. This chain joins TRBV7-3 and TRBJ2-7, with no clear D. The CDR3 sequence is 14 residues long. The V and J ends lost 5 bases and 6 bases respectively, with 17 bases between them. The germline gives CDR1 SGHTA, CDR2 FQGTGA. CDR3 amino acids: CASSRYLHPLEQYF. The CDR3 DNA reads as TGTGCCAGCAGCCGATACCTTCATCCCCTCGAGCAGTACTTC.

The rearrangement joins TRBV7-2 to TRBJ1-4; D is unresolved. Between the trimmed V and J ends, which lost 5 bases and 3 bases, there was a span of 13 bases. Germline loops: CDR1 SGHTA, CDR2 FQGNSA. The CDR3 covers 15 residues. CDR3 DNA sequence: TGTGCCAGCAGCCCTGCTTTCCTCGCTAATGAAAAACTGTTTTTT. Translating gives CASSPAFLANEKLFF. Drawing the rest from reference TRBV7-2 and TRBJ1-4, the complete variable domain is GAGVSQSPSNKVTEKGKDVELRCDPISGHTALYWYRQSLGQGLEFLIYFQGNSAPDKSGLPSDRFSAERTGGSVSTLTIQRTQQEDSAVYLCASSPAFLANEKLFFGSGTQLSVL.

J is TRBJ2-5 and V is TRBV6-6; 7 bases are a match to TRBD2. Trimming cost V 9 bases and J 7 bases; bases outside gene matches: 8. The CDR3 totals 12 residues. The germline V gene encodes CDR1 MNHNY and CDR2 SVGAGI (reference sequence). The CDR3 reads CASFWGEGTQYF. The CDR3 bases are TGTGCCAGTTTCTGGGGGGAGGGGACCCAGTACTTC.

This rearrangement joins TRBV19 to TRBJ2-5; no definite D call. CDR1 and CDR2 from the germline V gene are LNHDA and SQIVND (reference sequence). Trimming took 7 bases from V and 9 from J, leaving 12 bases between them. The CDR3 is 11 residues long. CDR3 sequence reads: CASKDEDSQYF. Written as DNA, the CDR3 is TGTGCCAGTAAAGACGAGGATTCCCAGTACTTC.

This clone was found once. The chain carries TRBV19 and TRBJ2-1, with TRBD2 identical over 10 bases. Trimming removed 0 bases from V and 9 bases from J; junction bases left unmatched: 14. Germline V CDR1 and CDR2: LNHDA, SQIVND (reference sequence). This CDR3 is built from 18 residues. The CDR3 bases are TGTGCCAGTAGTATAGATCAGCCGACTAGCGGGCCTGGCTTTGAGCAGTTCTTC. It translates to CASSIDQPTSGPGFEQFF.

The chain carries TRBV29-1 and TRBJ2-7, with D possibly matching TRBD1 (6 bases). Trimming left V 5 bases short and J 0 bases short, with 8 bases between. CDR3 length: 12 residues. Germline V CDR1 and CDR2: SQVTM, ANQGSEA. CDR3 amino acids: CSVTDSSYEQYF. The CDR3 bases are TGCAGCGTTACGGACAGCTCCTACGAGCAGTACTTC.

The V gene is TRBV12-5, the J gene TRBJ2-3, with 7 bases aligning to TRBD1. Germline V lookup: CDR1 LGHNT, CDR2 FRNRAP. Trimming cost V 5 bases and J 4 bases; bases outside gene matches: 6. The CDR3 loop spans 14 amino acids. CDR3 protein: CASGQGVVADTQYF. The CDR3 DNA follows: TGTGCTAGTGGTCAGGGGGTAGTTGCAGATACGCAGTATTTT. Full variable domain (remainder filled in from reference TRBV12-5 and TRBJ2-3): DARVTQTPRHKVTEMGQEVTMRCQPILGHNTVFWYRQTMMQGLELLAYFRNRAPLDDSGMPKDRFSAEMPDATLATLKIQPSEPRDSAVYFCASGQGVVADTQYFGPGTRLTVL.

The chain carries TRBV5-5 and TRBJ1-4, with 9 bases aligning to TRBD1. Germline V lookup: CDR1 SGHKS, CDR2 YYEKEE (reference sequence). After removal of 4 bases from V and 0 bases from J, the junction contained 7 bases not matched to a gene. CDR3 length: 17 amino acids. The CDR3 region has the DNA TGTGCCAGCAGCAGTCGACAGGGGGATGCAACTAATGAAAAACTGTTTTTT. Translated: CASSSRQGDATNEKLFF.

This chain joins TRBV13 and TRBJ1-2, with 9 bases aligning to TRBD1. J gave up 7 bases and V 4 bases, and 13 bases lay outside the gene matches. The V gene's germline CDR1 is PRHDT and CDR2 FYEKMQ (reference sequence). This CDR3 is 16 amino acids long. This CDR3 reads CASSSRPRDRVLGYTF. CDR3 DNA sequence: TGTGCCAGCAGCTCCCGACCCCGGGACAGGGTTCTTGGCTACACCTTC. Full variable domain (missing parts from reference TRBV13 and TRBJ1-2): AAGVIQSPRHLIKEKRETATLKCYPIPRHDTVYWYQQGPGQDPQFLISFYEKMQSDKGSIPDRFSAQQFSDYHSELNMSSLELGDSALYFCASSSRPRDRVLGYTFGSGTRLTVV.

The chain carries TRBV6-6 and TRBJ1-5, with D uncertain. The V gene lost 7 bases and the J gene lost 0 bases, with 10 bases spanning the gap. This CDR3 comprises 14 residues. Per the germline V gene, CDR1 is MNHNY and CDR2 is SVGAGI (reference sequence). The CDR3 DNA is TGTGCCAGCACCTACGACCCTAGCAATCAGCCCCAGCATTTT. Its protein is CASTYDPSNQPQHF.

The CDR3 DNA reads as TGTGCCAGCAGTCGCCTAGGGACAGCGAGAAATTCACCCCTCCACTTT. It specifies CASSRLGTARNSPLHF. This chain connects TRBV27 to TRBJ1-6; 7 bases are a match to TRBD1. J gave up 7 bases and V 5 bases, and 11 bases lay outside the gene matches. The CDR3 totals 16 residues. CDR1 and CDR2 from the germline V gene are MNHEY and SMNVEV (reference sequence).

The gene calls are TRBV30 and TRBJ1-6; TRBD1 aligns across 9 bases. This CDR3 contains 15 residues. From germline, CDR1 is GTSNPN and CDR2 SVGIG (reference sequence). The junction had 3 bases not matched to a gene; V was cut back by 0 bases and J by 6 bases. This CDR3 reads CAWSVETGGNSPLHF. CDR3 bases: TGTGCCTGGAGTGTAGAGACAGGGGGTAATTCACCCCTCCACTTT.

The genes are TRBV25-1 and TRBJ1-5; 9 nucleotides agree with TRBD1. From germline, CDR1 is MGHDK and CDR2 SYGVNS. The CDR3 sequence is 14 residues long. V lost 8 bases, J lost 5 bases, and 7 bases stayed unmatched. CDR3 loop: CASRGTGRDQPQHF. As DNA, the CDR3 is TGTGCCAGCCGTGGGACAGGGCGAGATCAGCCCCAGCATTTT.

The gene calls are TRBV19 and TRBJ2-2, with 7 positions matching TRBD2. The V and J ends lost 5 bases and 5 bases, in that order; junction bases with no gene match: 14. This CDR3 contains 17 residues. Germline loops: CDR1 LNHDA, CDR2 SQIVND (reference sequence). CDR3 nucleotide sequence: TGTGCCAGTAGTCTACCCCTCTTCTTCGGGGGGACCGGGGAGCTGTTTTTT. Translated, it gives CASSLPLFFGGTGELFF.

This clone was seen a single time. The chain carries TRBV3-1 (or the pseudogene TRBV3-2) and TRBJ2-1, with unresolved D. CDR1 and CDR2 from the germline V gene are LGHDT and YNNKEL (reference sequence). This CDR3 region has 12 residues. The ends were cut back, 1 base at V and 9 bases at J, with 7 bases in the middle. The CDR3 protein is CASSQGESEQFF. In nucleotides, the CDR3 is TGTGCCAGCAGCCAAGGTGAGAGTGAGCAGTTCTTC.

This clone appeared a single time. This rearrangement joins TRBV5-1 to TRBJ2-7; D remains unclear. Trimming pared 5 bases from V and 5 bases from J, leaving 20 bases between. The CDR3 totals 15 residues. The germline gives CDR1 SGHRS, CDR2 YFSETQ. CDR3 sequence reads: CASSPGRLRSDEQYF. The CDR3 DNA reads as TGCGCCAGCAGTCCCGGGCGATTGAGATCGGACGAGCAGTACTTC.

As for this clone: This sample also contains other DNA sequences that code for the same CDR3. The rearrangement links TRBV5-1 to TRBJ2-2; D is undetermined. The germline V gene encodes CDR1 SGHRS and CDR2 YFSETQ. The CDR3 has 14 amino acids. With 4 bases removed from V and 0 bases from J, the gap between germline ends came to 7 bases. CDR3 amino acids: CASSLEANTGELFF. The CDR3, as DNA: TGCGCCAGCAGCCTTGAGGCGAACACCGGGGAGCTGTTTTTT.

The V call is TRBV7-9, the J call TRBJ2-5; TRBD2 is a possible D gene (5 bases). This CDR3 region has 15 residues. Germline V gene lookup returns CDR1 SEHNR and CDR2 FQNEAQ (reference sequence). V lost 4 bases and J 1 base, leaving 13 bases between the germline ends. The CDR3 bases are TGTGCCAGCAGCTGGACCCGGACTTCCCAAGAGACCCAGTACTTC. Amino acid sequence: CASSWTRTSQETQYF.

This clone was detected only once. V and J are TRBV6-8 and TRBJ2-5; D is perhaps TRBD1 (5 bases). The CDR3 sequence is 16 residues long. Trimming removed 5 bases from V and 5 bases from J, with 21 bases in between. The V gene's germline CDR1 is MNHGY and CDR2 SAAAGT. CDR3 sequence reads: CASSVTGRSIVETQYF. CDR3 coding DNA: TGTGCCAGCAGTGTAACAGGCCGATCGATTGTCGAGACCCAGTACTTC.

The chain couples TRBV6-2 or TRBV6-3 to TRBJ2-7; unclear D gene. The CDR3 extends over 14 amino acids. The V and J ends lost 4 bases and 0 bases respectively, with 10 bases between them. Germline V CDR1 and CDR2: MNHEY, SVGEGT. Here the CDR3 reads CASSSAVLSYEQYF. CDR3 bases: TGTGCCAGCAGTTCCGCGGTTCTCTCCTACGAGCAGTACTTC.

V gene TRBV18 combines with J gene TRBJ1-2; a possible D gene is TRBD1 (5 bases). This CDR3 is built from 17 residues. Germline CDR1 reads KGHSH; CDR2 reads LQKENI. Trimming removed 2 bases from V and 8 bases from J, with 24 bases in between. The CDR3 region is CASSPTTGESGLWGYTF. The CDR3 coding sequence is TGTGCCAGCTCACCAACGACGGGGGAAAGCGGTCTGTGGGGCTACACCTTC. Looking up the rest from reference TRBV18 and TRBJ1-2 gives the full variable domain: NAGVMQNPRHLVRRRGQEARLRCSPMKGHSHVYWYRQLPEEGLKFMVYLQKENIIDESGMPKERFSAEFPKEGPSILRIQQVVRGDSAAYFCASSPTTGESGLWGYTFGSGTRLTVV.

The chain joins TRBV6-2 or TRBV6-3 to TRBJ2-4; 8 bases align to TRBD2. The CDR3 consists of 17 residues. The V segment lost 4 bases and the J segment 2 bases; nucleotides outside the gene matches: 10. Germline V gives CDR1 MNHEY, CDR2 SVGEGT. CDR3 sequence (DNA): TGTGCCAGCAGTTCCCGCGGGGGGACCTGGTCCAAAAACATTCAGTACTTC. Residues: CASSSRGGTWSKNIQYF.

The chain uses TRBV19 and TRBJ2-7, with D possibly being TRBD1 or TRBD2 (5 bases each). Trimming took 3 bases from V and 7 from J, leaving 10 bases between them. This CDR3 region has 12 residues. Per germline, CDR1 LNHDA and CDR2 SQIVND (reference sequence). CDR3 loop: CASSIGGAEQYF. The CDR3 DNA reads as TGTGCCAGTAGTATTGGGGGAGCTGAGCAGTACTTC.

V and J are TRBV9 and TRBJ1-6, with D maybe TRBD1 (5 bases). The CDR3 runs 15 residues. CDR1 and CDR2 from the germline V gene are SGDLS and YYNGEE. Trimming pared 0 bases from V and 11 bases from J, leaving 15 bases between. The CDR3 bases are TGTGCCAGCAGCGTAGGTAGCGACAGTTGGACACCCCTCCACTTT. This translates into CASSVGSDSWTPLHF.

The chain has TRBV5-4 and TRBJ2-7; the match to TRBD1 covers 7 bases. V shed 4 bases and J 5 bases; nucleotides not matched to a gene: 12. CDR1 is SGHNT, CDR2 YYREEE, per germline (reference sequence). The CDR3 runs to 15 residues. The CDR3 nucleotides read TGTGCCAGCAGCCTCCCAGGACAGGTCCAAGACGAGCAGTACTTC. It codes for CASSLPGQVQDEQYF.